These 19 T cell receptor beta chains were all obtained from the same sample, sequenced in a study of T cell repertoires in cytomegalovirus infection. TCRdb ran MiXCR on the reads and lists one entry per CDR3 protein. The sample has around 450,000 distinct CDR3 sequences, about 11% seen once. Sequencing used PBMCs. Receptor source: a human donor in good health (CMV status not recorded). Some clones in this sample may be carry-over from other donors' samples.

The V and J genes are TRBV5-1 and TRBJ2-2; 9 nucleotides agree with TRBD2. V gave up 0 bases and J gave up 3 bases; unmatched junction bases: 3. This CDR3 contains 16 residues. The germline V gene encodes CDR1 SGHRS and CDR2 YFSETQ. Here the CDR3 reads CASSLVRLADTGELFF. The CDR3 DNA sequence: TGCGCCAGCAGCTTGGTCCGACTAGCGGACACCGGGGAGCTGTTTTTT.

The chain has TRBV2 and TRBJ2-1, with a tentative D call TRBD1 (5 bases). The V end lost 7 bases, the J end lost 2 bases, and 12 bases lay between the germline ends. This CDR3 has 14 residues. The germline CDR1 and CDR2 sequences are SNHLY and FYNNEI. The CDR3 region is CASIQGPTYNEQFF. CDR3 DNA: TGTGCCAGCATCCAGGGCCCTACCTACAATGAGCAGTTCTTC.

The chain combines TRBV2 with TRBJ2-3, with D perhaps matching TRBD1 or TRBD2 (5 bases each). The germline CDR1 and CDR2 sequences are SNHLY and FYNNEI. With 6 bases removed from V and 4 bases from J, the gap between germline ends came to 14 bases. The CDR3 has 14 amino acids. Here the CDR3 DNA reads TGTGCCAGCAGCTCAAGGGGAGTTGCAGATACGCAGTATTTT. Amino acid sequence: CASSSRGVADTQYF.

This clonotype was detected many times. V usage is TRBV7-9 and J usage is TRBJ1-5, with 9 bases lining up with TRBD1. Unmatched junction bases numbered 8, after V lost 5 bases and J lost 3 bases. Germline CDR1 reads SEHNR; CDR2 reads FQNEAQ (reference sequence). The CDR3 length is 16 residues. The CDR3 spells CASSHRTGVDNQPQHF. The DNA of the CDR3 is TGTGCCAGCAGCCATCGGACAGGGGTGGACAATCAGCCCCAGCATTTT.

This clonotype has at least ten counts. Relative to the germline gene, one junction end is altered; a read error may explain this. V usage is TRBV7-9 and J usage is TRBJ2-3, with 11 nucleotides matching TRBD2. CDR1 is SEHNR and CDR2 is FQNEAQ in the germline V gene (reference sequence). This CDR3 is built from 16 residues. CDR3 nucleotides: TGTGCCAGCAGCTCCGGGACTAGCGGCGCGCCGGCAGATACGCATTTT. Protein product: CASSSGTSGAPADTHF.

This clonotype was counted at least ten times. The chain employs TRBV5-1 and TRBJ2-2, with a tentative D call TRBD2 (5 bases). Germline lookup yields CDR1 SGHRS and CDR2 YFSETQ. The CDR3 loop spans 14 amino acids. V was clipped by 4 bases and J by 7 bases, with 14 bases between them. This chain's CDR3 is CASSRRGEDGELFF. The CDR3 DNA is TGCGCCAGCAGCCGACGGGGTGAGGACGGGGAGCTGTTTTTT.

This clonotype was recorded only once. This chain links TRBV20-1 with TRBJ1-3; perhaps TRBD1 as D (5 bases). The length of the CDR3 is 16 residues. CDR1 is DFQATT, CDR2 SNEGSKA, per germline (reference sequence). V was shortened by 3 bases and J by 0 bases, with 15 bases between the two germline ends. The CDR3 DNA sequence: TGCAGTGCTAGTTCGGGACCGCTAAGCTCTGGAAACACCATATATTTT. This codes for CSASSGPLSSGNTIYF.

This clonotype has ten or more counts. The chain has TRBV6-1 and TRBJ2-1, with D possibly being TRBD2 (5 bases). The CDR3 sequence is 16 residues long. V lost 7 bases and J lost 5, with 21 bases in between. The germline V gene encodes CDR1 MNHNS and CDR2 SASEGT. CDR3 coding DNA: TGTGCCAGCAAGATGAGCCCTTTGAGGGTTAACAATGAGCAGTTCTTC. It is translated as CASKMSPLRVNNEQFF.

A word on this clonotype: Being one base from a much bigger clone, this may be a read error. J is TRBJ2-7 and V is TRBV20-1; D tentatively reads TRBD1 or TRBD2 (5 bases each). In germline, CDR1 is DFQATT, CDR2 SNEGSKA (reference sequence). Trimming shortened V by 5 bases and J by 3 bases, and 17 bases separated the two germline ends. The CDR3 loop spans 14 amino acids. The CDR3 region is CSAATRDGYYEQYF. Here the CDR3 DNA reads TGCAGTGCTGCTACTAGGGACGGCTACTACGAGCAGTACTTC.

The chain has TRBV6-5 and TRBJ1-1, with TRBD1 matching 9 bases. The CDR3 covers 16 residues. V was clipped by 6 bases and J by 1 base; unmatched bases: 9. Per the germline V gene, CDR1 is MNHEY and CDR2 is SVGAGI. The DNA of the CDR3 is TGTGCCAGCAGGCAAAGGACAGGGGTGACGAACACTGAAGCTTTCTTT. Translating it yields CASRQRTGVTNTEAFF.

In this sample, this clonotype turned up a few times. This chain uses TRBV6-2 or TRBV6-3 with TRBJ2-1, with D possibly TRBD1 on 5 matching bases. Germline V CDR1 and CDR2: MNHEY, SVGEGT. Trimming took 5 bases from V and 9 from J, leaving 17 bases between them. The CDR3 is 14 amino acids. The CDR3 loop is CASSEVQTRGEQFF. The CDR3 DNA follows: TGTGCCAGCAGTGAAGTTCAGACAAGGGGTGAGCAGTTCTTC.

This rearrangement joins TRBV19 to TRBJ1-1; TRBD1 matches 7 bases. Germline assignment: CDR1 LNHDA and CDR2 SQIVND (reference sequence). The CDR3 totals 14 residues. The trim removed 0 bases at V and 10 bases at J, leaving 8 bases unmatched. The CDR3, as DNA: TGTGCCAGTAGTATAGATCCGGGACAGCGGGGAGCTTTCTTT. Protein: CASSIDPGQRGAFF.

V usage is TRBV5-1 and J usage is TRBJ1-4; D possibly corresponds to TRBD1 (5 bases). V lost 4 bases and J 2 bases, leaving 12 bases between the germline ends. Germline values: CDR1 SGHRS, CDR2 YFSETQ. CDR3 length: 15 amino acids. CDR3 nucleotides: TGCGCCAGCAGCCCCCGGGGGGAGACTAATGAAAAACTGTTTTTT. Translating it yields CASSPRGETNEKLFF.

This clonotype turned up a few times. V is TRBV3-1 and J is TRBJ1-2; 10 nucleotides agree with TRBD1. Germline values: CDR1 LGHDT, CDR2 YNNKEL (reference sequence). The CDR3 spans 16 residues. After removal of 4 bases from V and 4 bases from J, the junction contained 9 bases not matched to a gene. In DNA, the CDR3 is TGTGCCAGCAGCCCCGGGACAGGGGATCGTGGCTATGGCTACACCTTC. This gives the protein CASSPGTGDRGYGYTF. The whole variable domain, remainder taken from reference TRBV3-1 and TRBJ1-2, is DTAVSQTPKYLVTQMGNDKSIKCEQNLGHDTMYWYKQDSKKFLKIMFSYNNKELIINETVPNRFSPKSPDKAHLNLHINSLELGDSAVYFCASSPGTGDRGYGYTFGSGTRLTVV.

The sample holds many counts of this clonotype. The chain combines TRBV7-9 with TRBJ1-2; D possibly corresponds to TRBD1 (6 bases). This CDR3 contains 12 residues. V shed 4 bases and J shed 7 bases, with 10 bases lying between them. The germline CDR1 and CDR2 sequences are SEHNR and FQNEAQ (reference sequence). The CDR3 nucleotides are TGTGCCAGCAGCTCAGGGACAACTGGCTACACCTTC. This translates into CASSSGTTGYTF.

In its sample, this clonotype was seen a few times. CDR3 sequence (DNA): TGCAGCGAAGGCGGTCCCACAGATACGCAGTATTTT. Translated: CSEGGPTDTQYF. V is TRBV29-1 and J is TRBJ2-3; D remains ambiguous. The V end lost 7 bases, the J end lost 2 bases, and 10 bases lay between the germline ends. The CDR3 has 12 residues. The germline CDR1 and CDR2 sequences are SQVTM and ANQGSEA.

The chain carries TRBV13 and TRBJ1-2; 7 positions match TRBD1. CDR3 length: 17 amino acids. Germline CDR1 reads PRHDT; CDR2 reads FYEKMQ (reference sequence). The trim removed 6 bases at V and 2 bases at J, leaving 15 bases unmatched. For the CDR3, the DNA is TGTGCCAGCAGTACCGGGACAGCTACTCTCCTAAACTATGGCTACACCTTC. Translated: CASSTGTATLLNYGYTF.

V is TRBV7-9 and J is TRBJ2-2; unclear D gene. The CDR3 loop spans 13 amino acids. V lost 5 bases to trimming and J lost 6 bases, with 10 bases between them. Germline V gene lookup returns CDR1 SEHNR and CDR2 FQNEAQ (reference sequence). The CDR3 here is CASSPVYPGELFF. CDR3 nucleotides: TGTGCCAGCAGCCCCGTTTACCCCGGGGAGCTGTTTTTT.

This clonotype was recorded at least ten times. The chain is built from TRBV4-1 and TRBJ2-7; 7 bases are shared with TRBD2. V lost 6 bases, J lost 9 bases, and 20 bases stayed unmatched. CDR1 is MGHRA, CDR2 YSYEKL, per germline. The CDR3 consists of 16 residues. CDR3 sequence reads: CASSQREDSTGFGQYF. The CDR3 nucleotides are TGCGCCAGCAGTCAACGGGAGGACTCCACCGGGTTCGGGCAGTACTTC.